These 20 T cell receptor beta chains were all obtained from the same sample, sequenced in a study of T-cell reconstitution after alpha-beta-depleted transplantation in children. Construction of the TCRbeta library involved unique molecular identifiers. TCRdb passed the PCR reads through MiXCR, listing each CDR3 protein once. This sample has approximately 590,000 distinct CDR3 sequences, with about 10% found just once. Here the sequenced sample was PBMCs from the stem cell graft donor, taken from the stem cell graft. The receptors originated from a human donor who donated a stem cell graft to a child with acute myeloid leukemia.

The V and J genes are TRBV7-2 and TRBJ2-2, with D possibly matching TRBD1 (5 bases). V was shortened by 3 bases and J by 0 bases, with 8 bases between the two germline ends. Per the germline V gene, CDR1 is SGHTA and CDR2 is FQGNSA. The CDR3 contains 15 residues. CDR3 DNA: TGTGCCAGCAGCTTGGGGCAGTCGAACACCGGGGAGCTGTTTTTT. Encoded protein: CASSLGQSNTGELFF.

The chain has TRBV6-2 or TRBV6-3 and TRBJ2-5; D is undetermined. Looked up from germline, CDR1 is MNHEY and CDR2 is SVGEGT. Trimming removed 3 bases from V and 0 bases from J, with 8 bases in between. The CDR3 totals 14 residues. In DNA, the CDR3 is TGTGCCAGCAGTTATTTCGACTACCAAGAGACCCAGTACTTC. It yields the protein CASSYFDYQETQYF.

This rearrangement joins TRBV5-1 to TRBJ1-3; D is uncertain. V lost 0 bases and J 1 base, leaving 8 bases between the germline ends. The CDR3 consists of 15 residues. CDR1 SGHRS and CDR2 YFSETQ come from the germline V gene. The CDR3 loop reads CASSLVAGSGNTIYF. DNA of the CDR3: TGCGCCAGCAGCTTGGTTGCAGGATCTGGAAACACCATATATTTT.

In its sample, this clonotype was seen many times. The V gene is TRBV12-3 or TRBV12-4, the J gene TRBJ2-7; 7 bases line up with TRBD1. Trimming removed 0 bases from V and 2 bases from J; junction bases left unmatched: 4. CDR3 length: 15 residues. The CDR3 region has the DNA TGTGCCAGCAGTTTAGCTCGGGACAGAACCTACGAGCAGTACTTC. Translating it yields CASSLARDRTYEQYF.

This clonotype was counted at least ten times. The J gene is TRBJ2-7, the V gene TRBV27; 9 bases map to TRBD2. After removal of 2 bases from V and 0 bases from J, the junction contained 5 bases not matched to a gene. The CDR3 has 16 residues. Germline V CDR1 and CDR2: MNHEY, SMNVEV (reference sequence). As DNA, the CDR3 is TGTGCCAGCAGTTTAGGGCTAGCGGGATCCTCCTACGAGCAGTACTTC. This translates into CASSLGLAGSSYEQYF.

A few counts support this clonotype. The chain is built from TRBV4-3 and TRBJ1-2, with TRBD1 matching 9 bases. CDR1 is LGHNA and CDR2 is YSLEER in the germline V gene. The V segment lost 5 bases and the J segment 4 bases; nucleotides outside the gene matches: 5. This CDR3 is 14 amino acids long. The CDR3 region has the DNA TGCGCCAGCAGCACAGGGGGCGAAGGCTATGGCTACACCTTC. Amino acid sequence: CASSTGGEGYGYTF.

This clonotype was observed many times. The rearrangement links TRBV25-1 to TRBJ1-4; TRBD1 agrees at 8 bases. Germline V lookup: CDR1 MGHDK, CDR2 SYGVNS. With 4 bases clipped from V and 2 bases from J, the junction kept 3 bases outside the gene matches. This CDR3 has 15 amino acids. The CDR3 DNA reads TGTGCCAGCAGTGGCCGGGACAGGACTAATGAAAAACTGTTTTTT. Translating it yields CASSGRDRTNEKLFF.

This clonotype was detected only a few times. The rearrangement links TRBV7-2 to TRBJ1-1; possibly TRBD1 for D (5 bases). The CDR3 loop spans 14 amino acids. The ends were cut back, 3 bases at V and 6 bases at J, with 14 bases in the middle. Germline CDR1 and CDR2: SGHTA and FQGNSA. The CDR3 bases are TGTGCCAGCAGCTTTCCACGGGGGTTCGCTGAAGCTTTCTTT. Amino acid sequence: CASSFPRGFAEAFF.

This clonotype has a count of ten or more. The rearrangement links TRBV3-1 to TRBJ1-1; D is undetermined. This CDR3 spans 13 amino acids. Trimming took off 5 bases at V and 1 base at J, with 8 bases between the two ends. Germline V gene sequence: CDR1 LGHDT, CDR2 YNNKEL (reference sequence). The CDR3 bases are TGTGCCAGCAGCTCTAGTAGGAACACTGAAGCTTTCTTT. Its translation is CASSSSRNTEAFF.

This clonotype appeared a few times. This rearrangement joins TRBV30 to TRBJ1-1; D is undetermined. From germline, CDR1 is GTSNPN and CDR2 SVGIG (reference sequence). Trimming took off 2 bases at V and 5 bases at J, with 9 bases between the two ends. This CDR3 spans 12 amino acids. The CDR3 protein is CAWSSRGTEAFF. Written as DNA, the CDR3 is TGTGCCTGGAGTTCTCGAGGGACTGAAGCTTTCTTT.

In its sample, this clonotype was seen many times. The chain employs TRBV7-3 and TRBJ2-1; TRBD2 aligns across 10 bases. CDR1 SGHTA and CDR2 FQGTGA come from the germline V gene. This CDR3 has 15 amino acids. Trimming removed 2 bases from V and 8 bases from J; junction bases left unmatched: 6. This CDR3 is CASSLSSSGRDEQFF. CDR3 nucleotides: TGTGCCAGCAGCTTATCTTCTAGCGGGAGAGATGAGCAGTTCTTC.

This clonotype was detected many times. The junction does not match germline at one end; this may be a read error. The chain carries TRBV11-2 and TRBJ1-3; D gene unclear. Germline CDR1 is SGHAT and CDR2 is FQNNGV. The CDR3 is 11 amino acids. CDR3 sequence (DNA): TGTGCCAGCAGCTCTGCAAACACCATATATTTT. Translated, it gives CASSSANTIYF.

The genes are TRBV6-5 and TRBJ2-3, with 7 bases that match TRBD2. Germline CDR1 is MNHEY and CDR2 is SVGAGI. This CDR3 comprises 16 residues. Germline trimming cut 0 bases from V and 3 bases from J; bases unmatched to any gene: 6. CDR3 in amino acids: CASSYSSGPQTDTQYF. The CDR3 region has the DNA TGTGCCAGCAGTTACTCTAGCGGGCCACAGACAGATACGCAGTATTTT.

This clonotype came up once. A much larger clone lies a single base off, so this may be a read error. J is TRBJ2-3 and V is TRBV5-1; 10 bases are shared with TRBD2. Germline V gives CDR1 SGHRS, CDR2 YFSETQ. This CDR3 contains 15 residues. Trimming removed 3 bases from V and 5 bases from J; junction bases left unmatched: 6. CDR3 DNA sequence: TGCGCCAGCAGCTGGCGGGCTAGCGGGAGAGATACGCAGTATTTT. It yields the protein CASSWRASGRDTQYF.

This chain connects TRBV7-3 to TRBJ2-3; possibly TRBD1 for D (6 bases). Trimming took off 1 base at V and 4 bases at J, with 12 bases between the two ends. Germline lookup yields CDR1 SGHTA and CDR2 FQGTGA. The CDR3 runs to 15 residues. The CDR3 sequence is CASSLRRAGADTQYF. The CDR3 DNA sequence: TGTGCCAGCAGCTTAAGAAGGGCAGGGGCAGATACGCAGTATTTT.

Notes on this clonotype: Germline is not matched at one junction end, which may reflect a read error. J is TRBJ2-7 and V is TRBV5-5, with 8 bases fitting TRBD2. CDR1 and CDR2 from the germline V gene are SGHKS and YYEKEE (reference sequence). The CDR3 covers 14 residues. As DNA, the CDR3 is TGTGCCAGCGGCTTGTCCGGGACTAGCTACGAGCAGTACTTC. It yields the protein CASGLSGTSYEQYF.

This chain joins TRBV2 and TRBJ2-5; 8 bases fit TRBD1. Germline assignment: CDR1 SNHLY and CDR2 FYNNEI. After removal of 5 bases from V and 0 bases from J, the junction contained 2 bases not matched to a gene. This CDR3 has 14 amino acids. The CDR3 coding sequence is TGTGCCAGCAGTCGGACAGGGTACCAAGAGACCCAGTACTTC. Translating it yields CASSRTGYQETQYF.

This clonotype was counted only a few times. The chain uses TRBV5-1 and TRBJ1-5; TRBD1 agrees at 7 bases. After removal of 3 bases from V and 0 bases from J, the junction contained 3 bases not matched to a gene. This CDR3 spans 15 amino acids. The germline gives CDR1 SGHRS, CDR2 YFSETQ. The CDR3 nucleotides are TGCGCCAGCAGCTACGGGACAGCTAGCAATCAGCCCCAGCATTTT. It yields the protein CASSYGTASNQPQHF.

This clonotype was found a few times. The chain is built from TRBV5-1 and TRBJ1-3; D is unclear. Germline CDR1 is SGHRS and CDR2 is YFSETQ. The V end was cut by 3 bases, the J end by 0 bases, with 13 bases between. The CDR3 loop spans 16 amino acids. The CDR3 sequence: CASSSGPPSSGNTIYF. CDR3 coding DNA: TGCGCCAGCAGCTCCGGACCGCCGTCCTCTGGAAACACCATATATTTT. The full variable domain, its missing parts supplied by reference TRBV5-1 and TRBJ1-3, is KAGVTQTPRYLIKTRGQQVTLSCSPISGHRSVSWYQQTPGQGLQFLFEYFSETQRNKGNFPGRFSGRQFSNSRSEMNVSTLELGDSALYLCASSSGPPSSGNTIYFGEGSWLTVV.

CDR3 sequence: CSARVGAVEQFF. The CDR3, as DNA: TGCAGTGCTAGAGTAGGCGCGGTGGAGCAGTTCTTC. The chain recombines TRBV20-1 with TRBJ2-1; D remains ambiguous. V was trimmed by 1 base and J by 10 bases, leaving 11 bases between them. Per germline, CDR1 DFQATT and CDR2 SNEGSKA (reference sequence). This CDR3 is built from 12 residues.